The source of this T cell receptor beta chain is a study of graft-versus-host responses after intestinal transplantation. CDR3 size: 16 residues. CDR1 is ENHRY and CDR2 is SYGVKD in the germline V gene. The trim removed 2 bases at V and 5 bases at J, leaving 8 bases unmatched. Generated by immunoSEQ multiplex PCR, the TCRdb table keeps only in-frame clones and is missing some. The sample includes some 87,000 clones, approximately 92% seen only once; the top ten take around 1.2%. As to this clone: The antigen is not known.

This clonotype originated in a human donor who was the organ donor for an intestinal transplant. The chain joins TRBV10-3 to TRBJ2-1; 8 positions match TRBD2. The material sequenced was unstimulated CD8+ T cells sorted from spleen or lymph node cells, taken before transplant. CDR3 DNA: TGTGCCATCAGTGAGGATCCCGGGACTAGGAACAATGAGCAGTTCTTC. Amino acid sequence: CAISEDPGTRNNEQFF.